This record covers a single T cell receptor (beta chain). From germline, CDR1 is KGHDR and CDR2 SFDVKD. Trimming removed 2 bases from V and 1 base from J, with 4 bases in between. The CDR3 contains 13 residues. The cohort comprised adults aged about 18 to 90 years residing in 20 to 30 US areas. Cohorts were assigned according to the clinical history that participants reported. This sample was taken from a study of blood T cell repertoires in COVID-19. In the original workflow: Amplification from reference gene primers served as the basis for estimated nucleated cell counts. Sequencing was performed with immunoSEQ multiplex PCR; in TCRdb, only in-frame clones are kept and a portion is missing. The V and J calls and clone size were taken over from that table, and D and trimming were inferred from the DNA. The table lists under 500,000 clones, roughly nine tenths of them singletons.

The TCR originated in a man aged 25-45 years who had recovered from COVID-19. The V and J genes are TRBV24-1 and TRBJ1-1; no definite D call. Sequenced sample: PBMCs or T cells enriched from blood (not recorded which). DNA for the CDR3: TGTGCCACCAGTGATTCCCGGAACACTGAAGCTTTCTTT. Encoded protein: CATSDSRNTEAFF.